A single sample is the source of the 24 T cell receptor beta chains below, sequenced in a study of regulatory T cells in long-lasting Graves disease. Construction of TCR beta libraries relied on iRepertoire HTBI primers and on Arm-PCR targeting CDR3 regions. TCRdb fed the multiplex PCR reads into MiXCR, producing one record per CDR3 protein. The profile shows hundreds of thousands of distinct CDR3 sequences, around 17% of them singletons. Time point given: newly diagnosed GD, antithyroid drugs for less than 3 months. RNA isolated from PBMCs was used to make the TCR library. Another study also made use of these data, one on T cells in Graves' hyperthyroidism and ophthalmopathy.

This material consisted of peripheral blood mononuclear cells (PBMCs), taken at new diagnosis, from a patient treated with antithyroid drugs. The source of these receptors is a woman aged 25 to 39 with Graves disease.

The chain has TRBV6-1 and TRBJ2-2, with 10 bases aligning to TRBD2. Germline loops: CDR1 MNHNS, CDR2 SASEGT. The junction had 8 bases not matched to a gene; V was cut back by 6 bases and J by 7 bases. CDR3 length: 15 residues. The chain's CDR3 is CASSPTSGERGELFF. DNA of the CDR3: TGTGCCAGCAGCCCCACTAGCGGGGAACGCGGGGAGCTGTTTTTT.

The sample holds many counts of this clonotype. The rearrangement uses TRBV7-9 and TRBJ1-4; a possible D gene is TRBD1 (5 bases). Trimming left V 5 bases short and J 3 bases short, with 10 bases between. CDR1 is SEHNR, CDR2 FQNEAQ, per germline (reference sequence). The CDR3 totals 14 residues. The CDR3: CASSPGRANEKLFF. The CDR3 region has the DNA TGTGCCAGCAGCCCAGGGCGGGCTAATGAAAAACTGTTTTTT.

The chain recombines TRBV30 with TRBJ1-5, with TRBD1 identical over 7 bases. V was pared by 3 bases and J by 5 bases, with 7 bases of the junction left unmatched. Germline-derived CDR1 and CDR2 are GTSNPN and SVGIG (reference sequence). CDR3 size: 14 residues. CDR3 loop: CAWSTETGYQPQHF. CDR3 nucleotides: TGTGCCTGGAGCACCGAGACAGGGTATCAGCCCCAGCATTTT.

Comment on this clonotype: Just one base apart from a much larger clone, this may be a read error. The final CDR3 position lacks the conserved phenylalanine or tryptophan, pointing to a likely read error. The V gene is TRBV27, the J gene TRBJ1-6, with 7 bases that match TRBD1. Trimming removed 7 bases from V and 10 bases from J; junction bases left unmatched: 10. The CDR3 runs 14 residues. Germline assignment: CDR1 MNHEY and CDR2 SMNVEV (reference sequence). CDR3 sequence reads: CASKERGQRSPLHL. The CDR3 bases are TGTGCCAGCAAAGAGAGGGGGCAAAGATCACCCCTCCACCTT.

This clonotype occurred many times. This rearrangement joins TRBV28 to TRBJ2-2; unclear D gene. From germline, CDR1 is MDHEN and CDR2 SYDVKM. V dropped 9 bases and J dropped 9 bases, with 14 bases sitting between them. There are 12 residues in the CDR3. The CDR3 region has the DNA TGTGCCAGTAGTGAGGCAACCTGGGAGCTGTTTTTT. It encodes CASSEATWELFF.

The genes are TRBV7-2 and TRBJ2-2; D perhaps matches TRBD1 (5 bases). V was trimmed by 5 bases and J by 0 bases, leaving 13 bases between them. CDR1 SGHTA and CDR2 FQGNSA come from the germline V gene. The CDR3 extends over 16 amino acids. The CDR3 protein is CASSRRQGANTGELFF. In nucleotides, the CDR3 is TGTGCCAGCAGCCGGCGGCAGGGCGCGAACACCGGGGAGCTGTTTTTT. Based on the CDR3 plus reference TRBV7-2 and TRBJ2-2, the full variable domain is GAGVSQSPSNKVTEKGKDVELRCDPISGHTALYWYRQSLGQGLEFLIYFQGNSAPDKSGLPSDRFSAERTGGSVSTLTIQRTQQEDSAVYLCASSRRQGANTGELFFGEGSRLTVL.

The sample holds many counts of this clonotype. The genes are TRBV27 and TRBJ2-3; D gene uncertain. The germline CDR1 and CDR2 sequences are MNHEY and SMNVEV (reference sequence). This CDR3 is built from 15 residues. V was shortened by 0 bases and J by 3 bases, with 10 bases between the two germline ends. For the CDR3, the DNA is TGTGCCAGCAGTTTATCTAGGCCGGAAACAGATACGCAGTATTTT. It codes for CASSLSRPETDTQYF.

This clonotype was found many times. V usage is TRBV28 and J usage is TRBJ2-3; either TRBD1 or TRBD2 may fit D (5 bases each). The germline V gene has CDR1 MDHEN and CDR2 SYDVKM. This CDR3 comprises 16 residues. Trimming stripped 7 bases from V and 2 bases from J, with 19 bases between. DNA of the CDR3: TGTGCCAGCAATCCCCAGGGACCACCTAACACAGATACGCAGTATTTT. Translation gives CASNPQGPPNTDTQYF.

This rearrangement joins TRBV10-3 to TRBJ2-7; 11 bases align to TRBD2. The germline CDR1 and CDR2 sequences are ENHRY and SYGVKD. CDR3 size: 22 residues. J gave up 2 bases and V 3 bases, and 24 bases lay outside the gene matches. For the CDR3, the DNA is TGTGCCATCAGTGACCAAGGGGGGGGTACTAGCGGGAGAACTGTGGGGACCTACGAGCAGTACTTC. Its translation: CAISDQGGGTSGRTVGTYEQYF.

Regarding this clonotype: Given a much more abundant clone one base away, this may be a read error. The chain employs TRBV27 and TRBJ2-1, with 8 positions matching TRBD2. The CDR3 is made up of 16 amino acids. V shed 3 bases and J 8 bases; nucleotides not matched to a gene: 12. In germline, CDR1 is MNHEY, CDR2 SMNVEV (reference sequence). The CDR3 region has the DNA TGTGCCAGCAGTTTTGGGCTTGGCGGGAGGTTTTATGAGCAGTTCTTC. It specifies CASSFGLGGRFYEQFF.

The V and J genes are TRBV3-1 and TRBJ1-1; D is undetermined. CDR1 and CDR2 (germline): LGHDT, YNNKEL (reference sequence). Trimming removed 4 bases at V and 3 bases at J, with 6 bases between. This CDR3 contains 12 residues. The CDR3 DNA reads TGTGCCAGCAGCCTCGCACACACTGAAGCTTTCTTT. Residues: CASSLAHTEAFF.

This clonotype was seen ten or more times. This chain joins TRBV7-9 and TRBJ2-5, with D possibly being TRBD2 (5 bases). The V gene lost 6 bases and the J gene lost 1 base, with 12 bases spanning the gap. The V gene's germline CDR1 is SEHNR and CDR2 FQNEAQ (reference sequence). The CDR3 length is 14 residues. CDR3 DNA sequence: TGTGCCAGCAGGGACGCCGAGGGCCAAGAGACCCAGTACTTC. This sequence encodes CASRDAEGQETQYF.

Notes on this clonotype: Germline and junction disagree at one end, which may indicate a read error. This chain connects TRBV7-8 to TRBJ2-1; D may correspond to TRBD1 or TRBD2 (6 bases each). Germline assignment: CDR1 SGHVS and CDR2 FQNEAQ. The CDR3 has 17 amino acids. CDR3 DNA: TGCGCCAGCAGCCAAGGGGGAATAGCGGTATCCTACAATGAGCAGTTCTTC. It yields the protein CASSQGGIAVSYNEQFF.

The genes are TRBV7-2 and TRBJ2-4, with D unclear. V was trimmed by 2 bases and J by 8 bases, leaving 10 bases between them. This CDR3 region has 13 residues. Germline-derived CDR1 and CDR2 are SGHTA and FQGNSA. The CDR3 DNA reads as TGTGCCAGCAGCTTACCACTGAAGGACATTCAGTACTTC. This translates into CASSLPLKDIQYF.

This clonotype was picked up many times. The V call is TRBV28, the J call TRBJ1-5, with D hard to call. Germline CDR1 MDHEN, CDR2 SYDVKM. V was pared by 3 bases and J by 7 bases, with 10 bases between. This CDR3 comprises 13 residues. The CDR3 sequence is CASSFMGRQPQHF. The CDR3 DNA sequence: TGTGCCAGCAGTTTCATGGGCAGGCAGCCCCAGCATTTT. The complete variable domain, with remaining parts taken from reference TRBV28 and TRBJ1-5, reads DVKVTQSSRYLVKRTGEKVFLECVQDMDHENMFWYRQDPGLGLRLIYFSYDVKMKEKGDIPEGYSVSREKKERFSLILESASTNQTSMYLCASSFMGRQPQHFGDGTRLSIL.

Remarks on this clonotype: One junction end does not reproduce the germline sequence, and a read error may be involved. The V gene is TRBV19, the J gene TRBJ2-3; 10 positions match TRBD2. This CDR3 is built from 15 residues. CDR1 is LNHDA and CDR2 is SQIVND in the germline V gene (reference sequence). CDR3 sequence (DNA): TGTGCCAGTAGTCGGACTAGCGGTCGCACAGATACGCGGTATTTT. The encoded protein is CASSRTSGRTDTRYF.

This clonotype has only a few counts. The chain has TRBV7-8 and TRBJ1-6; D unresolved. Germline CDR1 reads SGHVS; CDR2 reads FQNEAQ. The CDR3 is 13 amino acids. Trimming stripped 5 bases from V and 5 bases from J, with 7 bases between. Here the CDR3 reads CASSRADNSPLHF. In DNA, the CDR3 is TGTGCCAGCAGCAGGGCTGATAATTCACCCCTCCACTTT.

The CDR3 DNA follows: TGTGCCAGCAGTGACTTTGAGGGGGCTGAGACCCAGTACTTC. It yields the protein CASSDFEGAETQYF. The chain uses TRBV6-4 and TRBJ2-5; 7 bases align to TRBD1. Germline CDR1 reads MRHNA; CDR2 reads SNTAGT. The CDR3 is 14 amino acids. Unmatched junction bases numbered 4, after V lost 1 base and J lost 5 bases.

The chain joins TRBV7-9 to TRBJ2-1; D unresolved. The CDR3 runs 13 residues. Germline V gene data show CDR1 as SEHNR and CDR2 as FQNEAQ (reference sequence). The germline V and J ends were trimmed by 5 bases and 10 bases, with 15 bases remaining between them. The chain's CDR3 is CASSTSHRGEQFF. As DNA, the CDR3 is TGTGCCAGCAGCACCTCCCACCGCGGCGAGCAGTTCTTC.

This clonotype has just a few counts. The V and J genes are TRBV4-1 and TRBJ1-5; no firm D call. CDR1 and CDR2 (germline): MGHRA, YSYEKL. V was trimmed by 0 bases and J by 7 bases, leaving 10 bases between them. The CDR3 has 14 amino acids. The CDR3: CASSQEAVGQPQHF. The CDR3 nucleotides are TGCGCCAGCAGCCAAGAAGCCGTCGGGCAGCCCCAGCATTTT.

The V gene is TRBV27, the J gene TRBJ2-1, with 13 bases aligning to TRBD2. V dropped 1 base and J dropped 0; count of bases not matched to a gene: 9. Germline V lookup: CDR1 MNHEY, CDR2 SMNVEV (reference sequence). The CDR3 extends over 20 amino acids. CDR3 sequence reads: CASSLFSRTSGSHSYNEQFF. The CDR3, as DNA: TGTGCCAGCAGTTTATTTTCGAGGACTAGCGGGAGCCACTCCTACAATGAGCAGTTCTTC.

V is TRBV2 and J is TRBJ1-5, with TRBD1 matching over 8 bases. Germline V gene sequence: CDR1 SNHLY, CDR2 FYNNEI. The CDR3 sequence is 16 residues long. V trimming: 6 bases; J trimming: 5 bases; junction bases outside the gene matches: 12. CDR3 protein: CASSPPTGARDQPQHF. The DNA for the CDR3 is TGTGCCAGCAGCCCTCCGACAGGGGCGAGGGATCAGCCCCAGCATTTT.

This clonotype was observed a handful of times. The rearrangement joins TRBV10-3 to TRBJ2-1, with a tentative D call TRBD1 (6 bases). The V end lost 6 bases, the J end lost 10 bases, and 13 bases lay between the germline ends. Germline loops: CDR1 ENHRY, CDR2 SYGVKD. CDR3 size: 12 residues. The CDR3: CAISPTGNEQFF. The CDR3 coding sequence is TGTGCCATCAGCCCTACAGGGAACGAGCAGTTCTTC.

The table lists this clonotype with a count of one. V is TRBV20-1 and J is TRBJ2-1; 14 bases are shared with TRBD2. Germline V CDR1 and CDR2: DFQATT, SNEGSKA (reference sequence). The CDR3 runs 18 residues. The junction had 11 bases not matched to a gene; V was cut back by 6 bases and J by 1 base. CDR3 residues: CSATPGTSGSGSYNEQFF. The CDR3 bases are TGCAGTGCAACACCAGGGACTAGCGGGAGTGGGTCCTACAATGAGCAGTTCTTC.